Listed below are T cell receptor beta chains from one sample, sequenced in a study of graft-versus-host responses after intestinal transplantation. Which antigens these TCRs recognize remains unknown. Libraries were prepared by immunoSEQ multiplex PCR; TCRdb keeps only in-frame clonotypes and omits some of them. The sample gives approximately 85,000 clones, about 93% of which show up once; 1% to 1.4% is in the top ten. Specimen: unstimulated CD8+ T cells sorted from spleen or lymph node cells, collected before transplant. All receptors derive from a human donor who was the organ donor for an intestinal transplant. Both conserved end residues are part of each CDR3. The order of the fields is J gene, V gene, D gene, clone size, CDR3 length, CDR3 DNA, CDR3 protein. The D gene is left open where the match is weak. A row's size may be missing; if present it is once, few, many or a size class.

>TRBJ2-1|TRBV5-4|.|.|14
TGTGCCAGCAGCTTGTTCGGTGTTTGGAATGAGCAGTTCTTC
CASSLFGVWNEQFF
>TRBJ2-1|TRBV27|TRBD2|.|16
TGTGCCAGCACCGGGGTTGTACTAGCGGGGAACAATGAGCAGTTCTTC
CASTGVVLAGNNEQFF
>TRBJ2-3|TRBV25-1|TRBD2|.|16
TGTGCCAGCAGTGAATCGACTAGCGGGGGGACAGATACGCAGTATTTT
CASSESTSGGTDTQYF
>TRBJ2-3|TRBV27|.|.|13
TGTGCCAGCAGTCCCCACCTCGGGGATACGCAGTATTTT
CASSPHLGDTQYF
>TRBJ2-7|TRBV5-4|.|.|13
TGTGCCAGCAGCTTGGCAGGGAGGTACGAGCAGTACTTC
CASSLAGRYEQYF
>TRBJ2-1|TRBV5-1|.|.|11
TGCGCCAGCACACGGGGTAATGAGCAGTTCTTC
CASTRGNEQFF
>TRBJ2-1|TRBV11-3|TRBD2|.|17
TGTGCCAGCAGCCCTCCTGGTAGCGGGGTTTCCTACAATGAGCAGTTCTTC
CASSPPGSGVSYNEQFF
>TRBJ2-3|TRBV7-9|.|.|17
TGTGCCAGCAGTACCCCCCGGGGGGCAGGGAAATCAGATACGCAGTATTTT
CASSTPRGAGKSDTQYF
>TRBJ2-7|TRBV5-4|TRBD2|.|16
TGTGCCAGCAGCTTCGGTATATGGAGGGAGGGCAACGAGCAGTACTTC
CASSFGIWREGNEQYF
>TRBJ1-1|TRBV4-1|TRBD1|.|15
TGCGCCAGCAGCCAAAAGACAGGGATGAACACTGAAGCTTTCTTT
CASSQKTGMNTEAFF
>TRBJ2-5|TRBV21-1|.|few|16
TGTGCCAGCAGCAAAAATCGATGGTGGACTTCGAGGACCCAGTACTTC
CASSKNRWWTSRTQYF
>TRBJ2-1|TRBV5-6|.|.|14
TGTGCCAGCAGCTTGGAGACTGTTCCAGGGGAGCAGTTCTTC
CASSLETVPGEQFF
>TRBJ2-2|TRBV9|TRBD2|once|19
TGTGCCAGCAGCGTGCCGGGGACTAGCGGGGGGCGGAACACCGGGGAGCTGTTTTTT
CASSVPGTSGGRNTGELFF
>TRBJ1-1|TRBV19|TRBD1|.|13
TGTGCCAGTAGTACAGGGGGGATGACTGAAGCTTTCTTT
CASSTGGMTEAFF
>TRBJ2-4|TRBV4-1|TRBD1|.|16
TGCGCCAGCAGCCGACGACAGGGGACGGGGAAAAACATTCAGTACTTC
CASSRRQGTGKNIQYF
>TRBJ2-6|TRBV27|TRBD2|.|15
TGTGCCAGCAGTTTTATTGGGGGGGAGGCCAACGTCCTGACTTTC
CASSFIGGEANVLTF